What follows describes a single T cell receptor (beta chain). Different DNA sequences within this sample yield the same CDR3. These data are taken from a study of shared clonotypes between healthy human individuals. Only in-frame clones appear in the TCRdb table, and some are missing; sequencing was by immunoSEQ multiplex PCR. The sample has fewer than 1.6 million clones, about 98.5% seen once. The length of the CDR3 is 11 residues. Germline CDR1 is MNHEY and CDR2 is SVGAGI. V was trimmed by 6 bases and J by 2 bases, leaving 5 bases between them. Into CD45RA+ naive and CD45RA-negative memory subsets, the CD4+ cells were split.

The chain combines TRBV6-5 with TRBJ2-7; no reliable D call. The source is a man aged 25 to 40 in good health. The sample was naive CD4+ T cells sorted from blood. As to subset: CD45RA+ positively selected. The CDR3 loop reads CASSTPYEQYF. The CDR3 bases are TGTGCCAGCAGCACTCCCTACGAGCAGTACTTC.